The sequence of this TCR beta chain was determined in a study of T cells in Graves' hyperthyroidism and ophthalmopathy. Study observations and caveats: In the blood, most expanded thyroid clonotypes above 0.001 appeared as well.

Patients with uncontrolled infections, other autoimmune diseases, pregnancy or lactation were excluded. The germline gives CDR1 SEHNR, CDR2 FQNEAQ (reference sequence). The V end lost 1 base, the J end lost 3 bases, and 4 bases lay between the germline ends. CDR3 length: 12 residues. This clonotype was detected a few times. Its antigen is currently unknown. One base separates it from a far larger clone, so it is likely a read error. Researchers amplified the TCR beta CDR3 regions from RNA transcripts. Primed by the HTBI set, a first-round RT-PCR was run on the TCR CDR3. TCRdb reprocessed the multiplex PCR reads with MiXCR, giving one entry per CDR3 protein. The repertoire includes nearly 750,000 distinct CDR3 sequences, 30% to 40% of them detected once, and around 32% sits in the top ten.

V and J are TRBV7-9 and TRBJ2-7; D remains ambiguous. The TCR was taken from a middle-aged woman with Graves' hyperthyroidism. The sample taken for sequencing was blood. The CDR3 sequence is CASSLDYYEQYF. The DNA of the CDR3 is TGTGCCAGCAGCTTAGACTACTACGAGCAGTACTTC.